The 17 T cell receptor beta chains below come from one sample, sequenced in a study of blood T cells in healthy people across ages. Then a second PCR, running about 6 to 12 cycles, was carried out with a sample-barcoded 5' primer and a J-beta primer mix. TCRdb independently ran MiXCR on the 5' RACE reads; one entry per CDR3 protein. This table has hundreds of thousands of distinct CDR3 sequences, 40% to 50% appearing once. The sample consisted of blood. The receptors originated from a man aged 80 or over in good health.

The chain is built from TRBV12-3 or TRBV12-4 and TRBJ2-7; tentatively, D is TRBD1 (5 bases). The germline V and J ends were trimmed by 2 bases and 2 bases, with 10 bases remaining between them. This CDR3 is 14 amino acids long. The CDR3 spells CASSLMGQTYEQYF. CDR3 coding DNA: TGTGCCAGCAGTTTAATGGGGCAAACCTACGAGCAGTACTTC.

The gene calls are TRBV4-2 and TRBJ1-2; TRBD1 aligns across 10 bases. CDR3 length: 15 amino acids. Germline values: CDR1 LGHNA, CDR2 YNFKEQ. J gave up 7 bases and V 4 bases, and 9 bases lay outside the gene matches. CDR3 sequence reads: CASSLGTGENGGYTF. In DNA form, the CDR3 reads TGTGCCAGCAGCCTCGGGACAGGGGAAAATGGTGGCTACACCTTC.

The rearrangement joins TRBV12-3 or TRBV12-4 to TRBJ1-2; tentatively, D is TRBD1 (6 bases). The ends were cut back, 6 bases at V and 6 bases at J, with 17 bases in the middle. CDR3 size: 14 residues. The CDR3 DNA sequence: TGTGCCAGCAGCGTACAGGGATCCTACCATGGCTACACCTTC. Translated: CASSVQGSYHGYTF.

This clonotype was seen just once. CDR3 residues: CASSLGNTGLGEQYF. The CDR3 coding sequence is TGCGCCAGCAGCTTGGGCAACACAGGGCTGGGCGAGCAGTACTTC. The V call is TRBV5-1, the J call TRBJ2-5, with a weak D call TRBD1 (6 bases). The DNA end favors TRBJ2-7, so the J call may be wrong. The CDR3 spans 15 residues. Germline CDR1 SGHRS, CDR2 YFSETQ.

J is TRBJ2-5 and V is TRBV13, with 7 bases lining up with TRBD2. Germline CDR1 and CDR2: PRHDT and FYEKMQ (reference sequence). V lost 4 bases, J lost 11 bases, and 16 bases stayed unmatched. CDR3 length equals 15 residues. CDR3 nucleotide sequence: TGTGCCAGCAGCTCTCCGGGACTATCAAACAATGAGCAGTACTTC. Translated, it gives CASSSPGLSNNEQYF.

In this sample, this clonotype turned up a few times. The genes are TRBV3-1 and TRBJ2-5; unclear D gene. The CDR3 totals 15 residues. Trimming took off 1 base at V and 5 bases at J, with 14 bases between the two ends. Germline CDR1 and CDR2: LGHDT and YNNKEL (reference sequence). As DNA, the CDR3 is TGTGCCAGCAGCCAAGCAGGTCCCTTCCTGGAGACCCAGTACTTC. It codes for CASSQAGPFLETQYF.

This clonotype came up a few times. The V gene is TRBV6-2 or TRBV6-3, the J gene TRBJ1-2; maybe TRBD1 (5 bases). Germline assignment: CDR1 MNHEY and CDR2 SVGEGT. The CDR3 runs 16 residues. Trimming took 6 bases from V and 8 from J, leaving 25 bases between them. The chain's CDR3 is CASSKPPATEWRGYTF. CDR3 in DNA: TGTGCCAGCAGCAAACCTCCCGCGACAGAGTGGCGGGGCTACACCTTC.

The chain recombines TRBV2 with TRBJ2-7, with 10 bases lining up with TRBD2. V lost 6 bases to trimming and J lost 2 bases; unmatched junction nucleotides: 7. The CDR3 is 15 amino acids. Per the germline V gene, CDR1 is SNHLY and CDR2 is FYNNEI. The CDR3 region is CASSRGTSVTYEQYF. The CDR3 DNA follows: TGTGCCAGCAGCAGAGGGACTAGCGTAACCTACGAGCAGTACTTC.

This clonotype was picked up many times. Written as DNA, the CDR3 is TGTGCCAGCAGTTACACCTTCGAGTCTCGACAGAACCAAGAGACCCAGTACTTC. Its translation: CASSYTFESRQNQETQYF. This chain links TRBV6-2 or TRBV6-3 with TRBJ2-5, with D possibly matching TRBD1 (5 bases). This CDR3 spans 18 amino acids. The germline CDR1 and CDR2 sequences are MNHEY and SVGEGT. Deletions cut 2 bases from V and 0 bases from J, with 19 bases between.

This clonotype has at least ten counts. The rearrangement links TRBV3-1 to TRBJ2-7, with D unresolved. This CDR3 spans 13 amino acids. The V and J ends lost 6 bases and 5 bases respectively, with 14 bases between them. Germline V CDR1 and CDR2: LGHDT, YNNKEL (reference sequence). This CDR3 reads CASSARNKDEQYF. The CDR3 DNA follows: TGTGCCAGCAGTGCTAGAAACAAGGACGAGCAGTACTTC.

The rearrangement links TRBV28 to TRBJ1-2; 8 positions agree with TRBD1. This CDR3 is 16 amino acids long. V shed 6 bases and J 5 bases; nucleotides not matched to a gene: 14. The germline CDR1 and CDR2 sequences are MDHEN and SYDVKM. Here the CDR3 reads CASSPWVQGARYGYTF. The CDR3 bases are TGTGCCAGCAGCCCCTGGGTGCAGGGGGCTAGGTATGGCTACACCTTC.

This chain links TRBV6-5 with TRBJ2-5; perhaps D is TRBD1 or TRBD2 (5 bases each). Germline V gives CDR1 MNHEY, CDR2 SVGAGI. CDR3 size: 16 residues. V was trimmed by 7 bases and J by 4 bases, leaving 22 bases between them. CDR3 in DNA: TGTGCCAGCAAACTTGGTGGGGGATTTGAAGGAGAGACCCAGTACTTC. It translates to CASKLGGGFEGETQYF.

This clonotype was counted between two and nine times. The chain combines TRBV27 with TRBJ2-5; D possibly corresponds to TRBD1 (5 bases). Germline V gene data show CDR1 as MNHEY and CDR2 as SMNVEV (reference sequence). V was pared by 6 bases and J by 0 bases, with 14 bases between. CDR3 length: 15 residues. The CDR3 region is CASSPPGLHQETQYF. The CDR3 DNA reads as TGTGCCAGCAGCCCCCCAGGGCTCCACCAAGAGACCCAGTACTTC.

This clonotype was detected a few times. The J gene is TRBJ1-5, the V gene TRBV6-2 or TRBV6-3; D is unclear. The germline V and J ends were trimmed by 7 bases and 0 bases, with 19 bases remaining between them. Germline V gives CDR1 MNHEY, CDR2 SVGEGT. The CDR3 sequence is 17 residues long. CDR3 in DNA: TGTGCCAGCACCGCGGGCCGCATCCCTAATAGCAATCAGCCCCAGCATTTT. Translating gives CASTAGRIPNSNQPQHF.

This clonotype showed up just a few times. The CDR3 protein is CASSKFGIGLHQPQHF. The CDR3 DNA follows: TGTGCCAGCAGCAAATTTGGAATAGGCCTGCATCAGCCCCAGCATTTT. The V call is TRBV21-1, the J call TRBJ1-5. TRBV21-1 is described as a pseudogene. The CDR3 is made up of 16 amino acids.

The rearrangement links TRBV9 to TRBJ2-5, with TRBD2 matching 7 bases. The CDR3 is made up of 15 amino acids. Germline CDR1 reads SGDLS; CDR2 reads YYNGEE. J lost 5 bases, V lost 4 bases, and 11 bases had no gene match. CDR3 residues: CASSKRDSVLETQYF. The CDR3 DNA reads TGTGCCAGCAGCAAGCGGGATAGCGTTCTCGAGACCCAGTACTTC.

The chain has TRBV4-2 and TRBJ2-1; 8 bases match TRBD2. The length of the CDR3 is 16 residues. Germline trimming cut 2 bases from V and 10 bases from J; bases unmatched to any gene: 13. Per the germline V gene, CDR1 is LGHNA and CDR2 is YNFKEQ. The CDR3 sequence: CASSQSASGGPYEQFF. CDR3 DNA sequence: TGTGCCAGCAGCCAATCGGCAAGCGGGGGCCCCTACGAGCAGTTCTTC.